Presented here are 14 T cell receptor beta chains from one specimen sequenced in a study of cytomegalovirus exposure and HLA in healthy donors. The PCR had 60 Vbeta and 13 Jbeta primers. Sequencing was performed with immunoSEQ multiplex PCR; in TCRdb, only in-frame clones are kept and a portion is missing. Of some 200,000 clones listed, approximately 84% are singletons. Sequenced sample: PBMCs. Receptors originate from a female donor in good health and CMV-seronegative.

A few counts support this clone. This sequence joins TRBV25-1 and TRBJ1-1; a weak D match, TRBD1 (6 bases). The CDR3 is made up of 13 amino acids. Germline CDR1 MGHDK, CDR2 SYGVNS. V was shortened by 1 base and J by 9 bases, with 12 bases between the two germline ends. The chain's CDR3 is CASSELRQGQAFF. Here the CDR3 DNA reads TGTGCCAGCAGTGAATTGAGGCAGGGGCAAGCTTTCTTT.

CDR3 nucleotides: TGTGCTAGTGGTACCGGGCAGGGCTTCGGGGAGCTGTTTTTT. It is translated as CASGTGQGFGELFF. The chain recombines TRBV12-5 with TRBJ2-2; D is perhaps TRBD1 (5 bases). CDR3 size: 14 residues. V lost 5 bases and J 7 bases, leaving 14 bases between the germline ends. The germline gives CDR1 LGHNT, CDR2 FRNRAP.

This sequence joins TRBV5-6 and TRBJ2-1; TRBD2 agrees at 10 bases. The CDR3 covers 16 residues. CDR1 is SGHDT, CDR2 YYEEEE, per germline. V shed 4 bases, J shed 1 base, and the junction held 5 bases outside the gene matches. The chain's CDR3 is CASSPRGLASYNEQFF. DNA of the CDR3: TGTGCCAGCAGCCCGCGGGGACTAGCGTCCTACAATGAGCAGTTCTTC.

This rearrangement joins TRBV5-1 to TRBJ1-1, with 7 bases lining up with TRBD1. The CDR3 covers 15 residues. The germline gives CDR1 SGHRS, CDR2 YFSETQ. The trim removed 2 bases at V and 0 bases at J, leaving 4 bases unmatched. CDR3: CASSLKQGMNTEAFF. In DNA form, the CDR3 reads TGCGCCAGCAGCTTAAAACAGGGGATGAACACTGAAGCTTTCTTT.

The table lists this clone with a count of one. J is TRBJ1-5 and V is TRBV19, with 7 bases fitting TRBD1. J gave up 5 bases and V 4 bases, and 5 bases lay outside the gene matches. The CDR3 runs to 14 residues. CDR1 LNHDA and CDR2 SQIVND come from the germline V gene (reference sequence). This CDR3 reads CASSSQGGYQPQHF. CDR3 in DNA: TGTGCCAGTAGTAGCCAGGGGGGATATCAGCCCCAGCATTTT. The full variable domain, in which reference TRBV19 and TRBJ1-5 provide the parts outside the CDR3, is DGGITQSPKYLFRKEGQNVTLSCEQNLNHDAMYWYRQDPGQGLRLIYYSQIVNDFQKGDIAEGYSVSREKKESFPLTVTSAQKNPTAFYLCASSSQGGYQPQHFGDGTRLSIL.

CDR3 sequence: CASTLTIETLYASGGYTF. The CDR3 bases are TGTGCCAGCACCTTAACCATTGAGACACTCTACGCCTCTGGTGGCTACACCTTC. V usage is TRBV5-6 and J usage is TRBJ1-2, with D unclear. CDR1 is SGHDT and CDR2 is YYEEEE in the germline V gene. Trimming took 6 bases from V and 7 from J, leaving 31 bases between them. The CDR3 sequence is 18 residues long.

The CDR3 nucleotides read TGTGCCAGCTCACGTGCTAGCGGGGGGCCTAGTACGGATACGCAGTATTTT. Residues: CASSRASGGPSTDTQYF. V is TRBV18 and J is TRBJ2-3; 11 bases match TRBD2. Germline V gene sequence: CDR1 KGHSH, CDR2 LQKENI. V dropped 4 bases and J dropped 6; count of bases not matched to a gene: 12. This CDR3 has 17 residues.

The chain carries TRBV4-2 and TRBJ2-1, with 12 positions matching TRBD2. This CDR3 has 20 amino acids. Losses at the gene ends were 1 base for V and 1 base for J; bases not matched to a gene: 11. The germline CDR1 and CDR2 sequences are LGHNA and YNFKEQ. CDR3: CASSQVLLAGGRRSYNEQFF. CDR3 coding DNA: TGTGCCAGCAGCCAAGTACTTCTAGCGGGGGGGCGAAGGTCCTACAATGAGCAGTTCTTC.

This clone came up a few times. The chain combines TRBV2 with TRBJ2-3; tentatively, D is TRBD2 (6 bases). V dropped 7 bases and J dropped 3 bases, with 17 bases sitting between them. The CDR3 runs 15 residues. From germline, CDR1 is SNHLY and CDR2 FYNNEI. For the CDR3, the DNA is TGTGCCAGCATAAAGCGGGCAGGGACTACAGATACGCAGTATTTT. Its protein product is CASIKRAGTTDTQYF.

This chain uses TRBV15 with TRBJ1-1; D ambiguous. The CDR3 consists of 13 residues. Trimming cost V 0 bases and J 8 bases, with 10 bases left between them. Germline values: CDR1 LNHNV, CDR2 YYDKDF (reference sequence). In nucleotides, the CDR3 is TGTGCCACCAGCAGAGATGGAGGCGTAGAAGCTTTCTTT. The encoded protein is CATSRDGGVEAFF.

This clone was observed once. This chain connects TRBV7-3 to TRBJ2-3, with D possibly being TRBD2 (6 bases). The CDR3 has 15 residues. Germline CDR1 and CDR2: SGHTA and FQGTGA. Trimming left V 1 base short and J 6 bases short, with 14 bases between. CDR3 residues: CASSLMASVADTQYF. The CDR3 nucleotides are TGTGCCAGCAGCTTAATGGCTAGCGTTGCCGATACGCAGTATTTT.

The chain couples TRBV5-1 to TRBJ2-7; the D is unclear. V lost 0 bases and J 5 bases, leaving 12 bases between the germline ends. The CDR3 has 14 residues. CDR1 is SGHRS and CDR2 is YFSETQ in the germline V gene. The CDR3 coding sequence is TGCGCCAGCAGCTTGGTGGGCACCGAAGACGAGCAGTACTTC. Amino acids: CASSLVGTEDEQYF.

The V gene is TRBV6-5, the J gene TRBJ1-3, with 7 bases identical to TRBD1. V was clipped by 6 bases and J by 0 bases; unmatched bases: 5. The CDR3 is 15 amino acids. Germline CDR1 and CDR2: MNHEY and SVGAGI. This chain's CDR3 is CASRKQGISGNTIYF. In nucleotides, the CDR3 is TGTGCCAGCAGGAAACAGGGGATCTCTGGAAACACCATATATTTT.

The chain recombines TRBV28 with TRBJ2-2; TRBD1 matches at 8 bases. V lost 5 bases, J lost 0 bases, and 5 bases stayed unmatched. The V gene's germline CDR1 is MDHEN and CDR2 SYDVKM. This CDR3 region has 16 residues. CDR3 loop: CASSPQGAPNTGELFF. CDR3 bases: TGTGCCAGCAGTCCGCAGGGGGCACCGAACACCGGGGAGCTGTTTTTT. Filled out from reference TRBV28 and TRBJ2-2, the complete variable domain reads DVKVTQSSRYLVKRTGEKVFLECVQDMDHENMFWYRQDPGLGLRLIYFSYDVKMKEKGDIPEGYSVSREKKERFSLILESASTNQTSMYLCASSPQGAPNTGELFFGEGSRLTVL.